In its sample, the clone carrying this T cell receptor beta chain was seen a few times. The antigen remains unidentified. Unique molecular identifiers featured in how the TCRbeta library was prepared. One entry per CDR3 protein results from TCRdb running MiXCR on the PCR reads. The sample lists some 290,000 distinct CDR3 sequences, around 25% occurring once. V shed 0 bases and J shed 0 bases, with 6 bases lying between them. The CDR3 covers 14 residues. The V gene's germline CDR1 is GTSNPN and CDR2 SVGIG (reference sequence). This sample stems from a study of T-cell reconstitution after alpha-beta-depleted transplantation in children. Study-level findings and limits: At around two months after transplant, the alpha-beta T cells were reportedly derived from several hundred expanded clones that came from non-depleted graft cells.

The input for sequencing was PBMCs, mostly from graft donor cells, taken 180 days after TCRalphabeta/CD19-depleted stem cell transplant. The sequence came from a male patient aged 10 to 17 who had a stem cell transplant for acute lymphoblastic leukemia, so the T cells may come from the graft donor. The chain carries TRBV30 and TRBJ2-1; tentative D call: TRBD1 (6 bases). CDR3 bases: TGTGCCTGGAGTGTAGGGGGCTCCTACAATGAGCAGTTCTTC. It codes for CAWSVGGSYNEQFF. Variable domain in full (rest from reference TRBV30 and TRBJ2-1): SQTIHQWPATLVQPVGSPLSLECTVEGTSNPNLYWYRQAAGRGLQLLFYSVGIGQISSEVPQNLSASRPQDRQFILSSKKLLLSDSGFYLCAWSVGGSYNEQFFGPGTRLTVL.